A single sample is the source of the 30 T cell receptor beta chains below, sequenced in a study of shared clonotypes between healthy human individuals. Positive CCR7 selection of CD45RO-negative cells yielded the naive CD8 cells, and terminally differentiated effector memory CD45RA+ cells were excluded. Generated by immunoSEQ multiplex PCR, the TCRdb table keeps only in-frame clones and is missing some. The sample lists roughly 2.1 million clones; just over 90% were seen once. The specimen was naive CD8+ T cells from PBMCs. These receptors originate from a man aged 18 to 29 in good health. Some clones in this sample may be carry-over from other donors' samples.

The V gene is TRBV5-6, the J gene TRBJ1-1, with a possible D match to TRBD1 (6 bases). V lost 0 bases to trimming and J lost 4 bases, with 10 bases between them. The CDR3 has 14 amino acids. In germline, CDR1 is SGHDT, CDR2 YYEEEE. CDR3 in amino acids: CASSLGGLFTEAFF. Here the CDR3 DNA reads TGTGCCAGCAGCTTGGGGGGGCTTTTCACTGAAGCTTTCTTT.

The gene calls are TRBV7-8 and TRBJ2-7; the D is unclear. Germline CDR1 reads SGHVS; CDR2 reads FQNEAQ. V shed 5 bases and J shed 3 bases, with 17 bases lying between them. There are 15 residues in the CDR3. The CDR3 DNA sequence: TGTGCCAGCAGCCCCCTCCGTAATATCCGCTACGAGCAGTACTTC. It specifies CASSPLRNIRYEQYF.

The chain combines TRBV19 with TRBJ2-2, with a possible D match to TRBD2 (6 bases). V shed 3 bases and J shed 1 base, with 15 bases lying between them. CDR3 length: 17 residues. Germline V CDR1 and CDR2: LNHDA, SQIVND (reference sequence). CDR3 in DNA: TGTGCCAGTAGTATTGCAGGAGGGCGACAGAACACCGGGGAGCTGTTTTTT. Protein product: CASSIAGGRQNTGELFF.

The rearrangement links TRBV27 to TRBJ2-1, with 9 bases identical to TRBD1. Germline CDR1 and CDR2: MNHEY and SMNVEV (reference sequence). This CDR3 has 14 residues. V lost 4 bases and J lost 7; bases outside the gene matches: 5. DNA for the CDR3: TGTGCCAGCAGTTCCGGGACAGGGTCAAATGAGCAGTTCTTC. This translates into CASSSGTGSNEQFF.

The chain joins TRBV6-5 to TRBJ2-6; D remains ambiguous. The ends were cut back, 5 bases at V and 0 bases at J, with 2 bases in the middle. The CDR3 length is 13 residues. Germline lookup yields CDR1 MNHEY and CDR2 SVGAGI. CDR3 sequence: CASSRSGANVLTF. Written as DNA, the CDR3 is TGTGCCAGCAGTCGCTCTGGGGCCAACGTCCTGACTTTC.

In its sample, this clone was seen once. The chain couples TRBV7-6 to TRBJ2-1, with 8 bases lining up with TRBD2. The CDR3 length is 15 residues. The junction had 4 bases not matched to a gene; V was cut back by 3 bases and J by 3 bases. The germline gives CDR1 SGHVS, CDR2 FNYEAQ. For the CDR3, the DNA is TGTGCCAGCAGCTTGCGGCTAGCGGGCTACAATGAGCAGTTCTTC. Its translation is CASSLRLAGYNEQFF.

V is TRBV27 and J is TRBJ2-2, with TRBD2 matching 7 bases. This CDR3 is 14 amino acids long. Germline loops: CDR1 MNHEY, CDR2 SMNVEV (reference sequence). The V and J ends lost 3 bases and 6 bases, in that order; junction bases with no gene match: 4. The CDR3 sequence: CASSLGGEAGELFF. CDR3 in DNA: TGTGCCAGCAGTTTGGGAGGGGAGGCCGGGGAGCTGTTTTTT.

The rearrangement joins TRBV21-1 to TRBJ2-7; no check of the table's D call, TRBD1, against the DNA was made. TRBV21-1 is an annotated pseudogene. CDR3 size: 14 residues. The CDR3 nucleotides are TGTGCCAGCATTTCGGGACAGGGGTTCCACGAGCAGTACTTC. Protein sequence: CASISGQGFHEQYF.

The V and J genes are TRBV7-9 and TRBJ2-3; the match to TRBD2 covers 8 bases. V gave up 3 bases and J gave up 0 bases; unmatched junction bases: 11. This CDR3 has 18 residues. CDR1 SEHNR and CDR2 FQNEAQ come from the germline V gene (reference sequence). CDR3 region: CASSFPDGGLGSTDTQYF. In nucleotides, the CDR3 is TGTGCCAGCAGCTTTCCCGACGGGGGACTAGGGAGCACAGATACGCAGTATTTT.

The J gene is TRBJ2-2, the V gene TRBV9, with TRBD2 identical over 13 bases. Germline V gene lookup returns CDR1 SGDLS and CDR2 YYNGEE. V gave up 4 bases and J gave up 7 bases; unmatched junction bases: 7. The CDR3 is 16 residues long. The DNA of the CDR3 is TGTGCCAGCAGCTCTCGGACTAGCGGGAGTTTCGGGGAGCTGTTTTTT. Amino acids: CASSSRTSGSFGELFF. Supplemented by reference TRBV9 and TRBJ2-2, the full variable domain reads DSGVTQTPKHLITATGQRVTLRCSPRSGDLSVYWYQQSLDQGLQFLIQYYNGEERAKGNILERFSAQQFPDLHSELNLSSLELGDSALYFCASSSRTSGSFGELFFGEGSRLTVL.

The gene calls are TRBV10-1 and TRBJ2-7; tentatively, D is TRBD2 (6 bases). Trimming left V 3 bases short and J 7 bases short, with 22 bases between. Germline V gene data show CDR1 as WNHNN and CDR2 as SYGVQD (reference sequence). The CDR3 has 16 residues. CDR3 in DNA: TGCGCCAGCAGTGAATATAATCGGGACTCTCGCCGTGAGCAGTACTTC. Residues: CASSEYNRDSRREQYF.

The chain joins TRBV28 to TRBJ2-3; no clear D. The CDR3 spans 14 residues. Trimming removed 3 bases at V and 5 bases at J, with 12 bases between. CDR1 is MDHEN, CDR2 SYDVKM, per germline. CDR3 DNA sequence: TGTGCCAGCAGTTTCAATTCCGGGCTAGATACGCAGTATTTT. Protein product: CASSFNSGLDTQYF.

The chain combines TRBV5-7 with TRBJ2-7; no clear D. TRBV5-7 is recorded as an ORF, its role being uncertain. V lost 3 bases and J 2 bases, leaving 9 bases between the germline ends. The CDR3 is made up of 13 amino acids. The CDR3 nucleotides read TGTGCCAGCAGCTGGCAATTAACCTACGAGCAGTACTTC. Residues: CASSWQLTYEQYF.

The CDR3 sequence: CASSEAGPTGELFF. In nucleotides, the CDR3 is TGTGCCAGCAGCGAGGCAGGGCCCACCGGGGAGCTGTTTTTT. The chain couples TRBV9 to TRBJ2-2; D is perhaps TRBD1 (5 bases). Trimming removed 3 bases at V and 4 bases at J, with 10 bases between. CDR3 length equals 14 residues. CDR1 and CDR2 (germline): SGDLS, YYNGEE.

This chain links TRBV5-1 with TRBJ2-1; possibly TRBD2 for D (6 bases). Germline loops: CDR1 SGHRS, CDR2 YFSETQ. There are 12 residues in the CDR3. Trimming shortened V by 4 bases and J by 9 bases, and 11 bases separated the two germline ends. The CDR3 DNA follows: TGCGCCAGCAGCACCGCTAGCGCTGAGCAGTTCTTC. It translates to CASSTASAEQFF.

This clone was seen once. V is TRBV16 and J is TRBJ2-1; D may be TRBD1 or TRBD2 (5 bases each). The V and J ends lost 7 bases and 7 bases respectively, with 11 bases between them. The CDR3 is 12 residues long. Germline V gene sequence: CDR1 KGHSY, CDR2 FQNENV. The CDR3 coding sequence is TGTGCCAGCAACCGGGGCCCAAATGAGCAGTTCTTC. The encoded protein is CASNRGPNEQFF.

The chain has TRBV15 and TRBJ2-7; 10 positions agree with TRBD1. CDR3 length: 15 amino acids. Germline trimming cut 5 bases from V and 3 bases from J; bases unmatched to any gene: 7. Germline loops: CDR1 LNHNV, CDR2 YYDKDF (reference sequence). CDR3 in amino acids: CATSATGTGDYEQYF. CDR3 DNA: TGTGCCACCAGCGCGACCGGGACAGGGGACTACGAGCAGTACTTC.

This chain links TRBV27 with TRBJ2-7; 7 positions agree with TRBD1. V was pared by 6 bases and J by 3 bases, with 8 bases of the junction left unmatched. Germline V gives CDR1 MNHEY, CDR2 SMNVEV (reference sequence). This CDR3 is 14 amino acids long. CDR3 in DNA: TGTGCCAGCAGAGCAACAGGGGCCCGCTACGAGCAGTACTTC. This gives the protein CASRATGARYEQYF.

The chain links TRBV7-9 to TRBJ1-2, with D maybe TRBD1 (6 bases). Germline CDR1 SEHNR, CDR2 FQNEAQ (reference sequence). The CDR3 runs to 15 residues. V lost 5 bases, J lost 4 bases, and 17 bases lay in between. CDR3 amino acids: CASSPKGGFIYGYTF. CDR3 DNA sequence: TGTGCCAGCAGCCCCAAAGGGGGATTTATCTATGGCTACACCTTC.

The chain has TRBV27 and TRBJ2-5; perhaps D is TRBD1 or TRBD2 (5 bases each). CDR1 and CDR2 (germline): MNHEY, SMNVEV (reference sequence). V was pared by 5 bases and J by 1 base, with 23 bases between. The CDR3 covers 18 residues. CDR3 sequence reads: CASSSWDRAQGPQETQYF. In nucleotides, the CDR3 is TGTGCCAGCAGTAGTTGGGACCGGGCCCAAGGTCCCCAAGAGACCCAGTACTTC.

This clone came up once. The rearrangement links TRBV11-2 to TRBJ2-2; D is perhaps TRBD1 or TRBD2 (5 bases each). Trimming stripped 5 bases from V and 1 base from J, with 11 bases between. CDR1 and CDR2 (germline): SGHAT, FQNNGV. The CDR3 is made up of 15 amino acids. CDR3 region: CASSRRDRNTGELFF. The CDR3 DNA reads TGTGCCAGCAGCCGCCGGGACCGGAACACCGGGGAGCTGTTTTTT.

This clone was seen only once. The rearrangement links TRBV5-6 to TRBJ2-7; 10 bases are shared with TRBD1. This CDR3 is 18 amino acids long. V trimming: 4 bases; J trimming: 0 bases; junction bases outside the gene matches: 13. Per germline, CDR1 SGHDT and CDR2 YYEEEE. CDR3 in DNA: TGTGCCAGCAGCCCGGGTGGACAGGGGGGACCTTTCTCCTACGAGCAGTACTTC. Translation gives CASSPGGQGGPFSYEQYF.

This clone has just one count. The rearrangement uses TRBV5-5 and TRBJ1-2; D perhaps matches TRBD1 (5 bases). The germline V gene has CDR1 SGHKS and CDR2 YYEKEE (reference sequence). V was clipped by 1 base and J by 1 base, with 11 bases between them. The CDR3 is 15 amino acids. The CDR3 protein is CASSLSAGNNYGYTF. CDR3 in DNA: TGTGCCAGCAGCTTGTCCGCAGGGAATAACTATGGCTACACCTTC.

J is TRBJ2-1 and V is TRBV7-6; TRBD1 matches at 10 bases. Germline CDR1 and CDR2: SGHVS and FNYEAQ. The CDR3 has 17 residues. V shed 4 bases and J 0 bases; nucleotides not matched to a gene: 6. The CDR3 coding sequence is TGTGCCAGCAGCTCCGGGACAGGGGAGAGCTCCTACAATGAGCAGTTCTTC. Translated, it gives CASSSGTGESSYNEQFF.

The V gene is TRBV28, the J gene TRBJ1-5; D is possibly TRBD1 (6 bases). The CDR3 has 14 amino acids. CDR1 and CDR2 from the germline V gene are MDHEN and SYDVKM. Trimming removed 6 bases at V and 9 bases at J, with 18 bases between. In DNA, the CDR3 is TGTGCCAGCAGAGTACAGGGCCCACTCTGGCCCCAGCATTTT. The encoded protein is CASRVQGPLWPQHF.

The rearrangement joins TRBV6-6 to TRBJ2-5, with a tentative D call TRBD2 (6 bases). From germline, CDR1 is MNHNY and CDR2 SVGAGI (reference sequence). CDR3 length: 15 residues. V was pared by 2 bases and J by 5 bases, with 15 bases between. DNA of the CDR3: TGTGCCAGCAGTTACGGGGGAGGAGTAGCGGAGACCCAGTACTTC. Encoded protein: CASSYGGGVAETQYF.

The gene calls are TRBV5-6 and TRBJ1-1; 11 positions match TRBD1. This CDR3 has 17 residues. Trimming cost V 5 bases and J 0 bases; bases outside gene matches: 9. Germline V CDR1 and CDR2: SGHDT, YYEEEE. CDR3: CASRPDRGLGMNTEAFF. The CDR3 coding sequence is TGTGCCAGCAGACCGGACAGGGGGCTTGGGATGAACACTGAAGCTTTCTTT.

The chain employs TRBV6-5 and TRBJ1-2; possibly TRBD1 for D (6 bases). This CDR3 has 14 residues. The V gene lost 5 bases and the J gene lost 6 bases, with 16 bases spanning the gap. Germline lookup yields CDR1 MNHEY and CDR2 SVGAGI. DNA for the CDR3: TGTGCCAGCAGTGTTATCGACAGGAGGGATGGCTACACCTTC. Amino acid sequence: CASSVIDRRDGYTF.

This chain joins TRBV20-1 and TRBJ2-7, with D hard to call. Trimming removed 1 base at V and 12 bases at J, with 13 bases between. This CDR3 is 11 amino acids long. Germline V gives CDR1 DFQATT, CDR2 SNEGSKA (reference sequence). CDR3 sequence reads: CSARVGQVWYF. The DNA of the CDR3 is TGCAGTGCTAGAGTCGGCCAGGTTTGGTACTTC.

Points on this clone: Other DNA sequences in the same sample also yield this CDR3. The rearrangement links TRBV19 to TRBJ2-5; D gene unclear. Germline V lookup: CDR1 LNHDA, CDR2 SQIVND (reference sequence). V was cut by 3 bases and J by 5 bases, with 10 bases left in between. The CDR3 totals 13 residues. The CDR3 nucleotides read TGTGCCAGTAGTATCCGGGTGGGGGAGACCCAGTACTTC. Translated: CASSIRVGETQYF. The entire variable domain, with the rest obtained from reference TRBV19 and TRBJ2-5, is as follows: DGGITQSPKYLFRKEGQNVTLSCEQNLNHDAMYWYRQDPGQGLRLIYYSQIVNDFQKGDIAEGYSVSREKKESFPLTVTSAQKNPTAFYLCASSIRVGETQYFGPGTRLLVL.